This TCR beta chain was sequenced during a study of graft-versus-host responses after intestinal transplantation (dated by TCRdb to about 2021). With regard to the full study: Multivisceral, liver-intestinal, or isolated intestinal transplants were received by the recipients. Every recipient was given anti-thymocyte globulin induction, then maintenance tacrolimus and steroids for around three years. Bulk TCR-beta CDR3 sequencing was used to track graft-versus-host and host-versus-graft alloreactive T cell clones in the graft, circulation and bone marrow after intestinal transplantation. Alloreactive clones were identified by sequencing pre-transplant mixed lymphocyte reaction products and comparing them with unstimulated pre-transplant donor and recipient T cells. The cohort enrolled around 25 intestinal transplant recipients including one retransplant, and 3 patients lacking pretransplant specimens were excluded. Donor T cell macrochimerism was defined as a peak of at least 4% donor T cells among recipient peripheral blood mononuclear cells. Instead of going to the commercial service, samples from a few later patients were sequenced in-house on an Illumina MiSeq and processed with MiXCR.

With respect to this clone: The clone's antigen remains unknown. No much larger clone exists at a distance of one base, and base qualities are not known.

The library was built by means of the immunoSEQ multiplex PCR assay. In most patients, genomic DNA was isolated using the Qiagen DNeasy Blood and Tissue Kit and sent frozen to Adaptive Biotechnologies for TCR sequencing. For most patients, genomic DNA was subjected to high-throughput TCR-beta CDR3 sequencing by Adaptive Biotechnologies. The original methods were these. TCR sequencing data were retrieved from Adaptive's ImmunoSEQ software for 18 patients, whereas a few other patients were processed with MiXCR and VDJtools. CD4 versus CD8 sorting errors were corrected by removing sequences found in both subsets at a frequency ratio below 5:1. CDR3 nucleotide sequences shared by donor and recipient were removed because the origin of these sequences could not be assigned. To be classed as alloreactive, a clone needed at least 2-fold expansion over unstimulated cells and a minimum CFSE-low frequency of 0.002% (template counts) or 0.001% (read counts). Clones were considered mappable if detected in sequenced pre-transplant spleen, lymph node, or MLR CFSE-low populations of the donor or recipient. Cumulative frequency of alloreactive clones was calculated as a percentage of all sequences weighted by copy number. TCRdb limited this immuneACCESS table to in-frame rearrangements with V and J called. A share of clones is missing; checked studies link under half to unresolved V genes, and the rest is unexplained. D and trimming were read from the DNA, whereas the V and J calls and clone size are those reported in that table. The sample table records tens of thousands of clones; around 84% of these occur just once. The biggest ten clones account for around 0.48% of the sample.

The paper's findings and limits, for the study overall: GvH clones turned up in recipient bone marrow, with some appearing earlier in ileal mucosa or blood, a pattern consistent with an intestinal mucosal origin. The relatively low number and heterogeneity of intestinal transplant patients limited the conclusions. In patients with donor T cell macrochimerism, the allografts had high GvH to HvG T cell clonal ratios. Early after transplant, declines in HvG clones were associated with peak levels of circulating GvH clones.

V is shortened by 4 bases, J by 7 bases, and the region joining them spans 27 bases. The germline V gene gives CDR1 as SGDLS and CDR2 as YYNGEE. Reading from cysteine to phenylalanine, the CDR3 counts 17 amino acids. Here the CDR3 DNA is all that survives: 51 bases in frame from base 1. Per the publication, the time point label means: cells obtained before transplantation from donor or recipient. CD3+CD4+ and CD3+CD8+ populations were FACS-sorted from unstimulated pre-transplant donor and recipient cells taken from spleen or lymph nodes. This receptor was obtained from a human donor who was the organ donor for an intestinal transplant. The V and J segments used are TRBV9 and TRBJ2-7; the D gene lacks a confident call. This sample comprised unstimulated CD4+ T cells sorted from spleen or lymph node cells, obtained before transplant. CDR3 reads: CASSLRPSPHRGEEQYF. The DNA is as follows: TGTGCCAGCAGCCTCAGACCAAGCCCCCACCGAGGTGAAGAGCAGTACTTC.